This entry lists 8 T cell receptor beta chains sequenced from one sample in a study of identical twins. TCRdb reanalysed the 5' RACE reads using MiXCR and keeps one entry per CDR3 protein. The sample holds under 250,000 distinct CDR3 sequences, around 8% seen once. This sample was shared with a second study, whose subject was yellow fever vaccine responses in identical twins.

Sample: memory (CD45RO+) T cells sorted from blood. These receptors all stem from a woman aged 18-29 years in good health.

This clonotype came up a few times. The chain joins TRBV9 to TRBJ2-3; 7 bases are shared with TRBD2. V lost 0 bases to trimming and J lost 6 bases; unmatched junction nucleotides: 4. The length of the CDR3 is 14 residues. The germline CDR1 and CDR2 sequences are SGDLS and YYNGEE. CDR3 in DNA: TGTGCCAGCAGCGTAGTCAGCGGGGTGGATACGCAGTATTTT. Translation gives CASSVVSGVDTQYF.

V usage is TRBV6-1 and J usage is TRBJ2-3, with D possibly matching TRBD2 (5 bases). The CDR3 is made up of 14 amino acids. Germline V gives CDR1 MNHNS, CDR2 SASEGT. V gave up 5 bases and J gave up 7 bases, with 16 bases separating them. The CDR3: CASSRASIGNTQYF. The CDR3 nucleotides read TGTGCCAGCAGTCGGGCCTCGATCGGGAATACGCAGTATTTT.

This clonotype appeared many times. The rearrangement joins TRBV28 to TRBJ1-5; no clear D. The CDR3 sequence is 15 residues long. The germline V gene encodes CDR1 MDHEN and CDR2 SYDVKM. V lost 2 bases and J 0 bases, leaving 8 bases between the germline ends. The CDR3 loop reads CASSLTANSNQPQHF. The CDR3 nucleotides read TGTGCCAGCAGTTTAACGGCAAATAGCAATCAGCCCCAGCATTTT.

This chain links TRBV7-2 with TRBJ2-3; D unclear. The CDR3 runs to 14 residues. The germline gives CDR1 SGHTA, CDR2 FQGNSA. The V end lost 1 base, the J end lost 1 base, and 6 bases lay between the germline ends. The CDR3 reads CASSLDWGTDTQYF. The CDR3 nucleotides read TGTGCCAGCAGCTTAGACTGGGGCACAGATACGCAGTATTTT.

This clonotype was found a few times. CDR3 bases: TGTGCCAGCTCACCACAGGTTGCGGGCTACGAGCAGTACTTC. Protein: CASSPQVAGYEQYF. This chain links TRBV18 with TRBJ2-7; tentative D call: TRBD2 (5 bases). Between the trimmed V and J ends, which lost 1 base and 3 bases, there was a span of 10 bases. CDR3 length: 14 amino acids. Germline V lookup: CDR1 KGHSH, CDR2 LQKENI.

Details on this clonotype: This may come from a read error, since a much larger clone is one base off. The chain carries TRBV29-1 and TRBJ2-7; D tentatively fits TRBD1 or TRBD2 (5 bases each). This CDR3 is 11 amino acids long. Germline values: CDR1 SQVTM, CDR2 ANQGSEA. The CDR3 loop is CGVGVGDEQYF. In DNA, the CDR3 is TGCGGCGTCGGGGTGGGGGACGAGCAGTACTTC.

In this sample, this clonotype turned up many times. This chain joins TRBV7-2 and TRBJ2-1; 12 nucleotides agree with TRBD2. The CDR3 extends over 16 amino acids. The ends lost 5 bases at V and 12 bases at J; junction bases unmatched: 14. CDR1 is SGHTA, CDR2 FQGNSA, per germline. The CDR3 is CASSLHLGLAGGPQFF. The CDR3 DNA reads TGTGCCAGCAGCCTCCACCTGGGTCTAGCGGGAGGGCCGCAGTTCTTC.

The rearrangement uses TRBV5-1 and TRBJ1-4; 7 bases are a match to TRBD1. Germline-derived CDR1 and CDR2 are SGHRS and YFSETQ. With 0 bases clipped from V and 5 bases from J, the junction kept 10 bases outside the gene matches. CDR3 size: 17 residues. The CDR3 sequence: CASSLVGRGYPNEKLFF. CDR3 bases: TGCGCCAGCAGCTTGGTTGGCAGGGGGTACCCCAATGAAAAACTGTTTTTT.